These 6 T cell receptor beta chains were sequenced from one sample in a study of graft-versus-host responses after intestinal transplantation. Sequencing used immunoSEQ multiplex PCR; TCRdb keeps in-frame clones, though not all of them. This repertoire shows approximately 86,000 clones, less than 95% found once; its top ten account for around 0.36%. These TCRs' antigens remain unknown. The specimen was unstimulated CD8+ T cells sorted from spleen or lymph node cells, collected before transplant. The receptors stem from a human donor who was the organ donor for an intestinal transplant.

The chain links TRBV18 to TRBJ1-5; D not certain. The CDR3 contains 17 residues. From germline, CDR1 is KGHSH and CDR2 LQKENI. V was trimmed by 0 bases and J by 0 bases, leaving 12 bases between them. The CDR3 bases are TGTGCCAGCTCACCACCGCGGCAGGACTATAGCAATCAGCCCCAGCATTTT. Translated, it gives CASSPPRQDYSNQPQHF.

The genes are TRBV4-1 and TRBJ2-2; D remains unclear. Germline loops: CDR1 MGHRA, CDR2 YSYEKL. Trimming stripped 2 bases from V and 6 bases from J, with 4 bases between. The CDR3 loop spans 12 amino acids. The CDR3 nucleotides are TGCGCCAGCAGCCAATCGGCCGGGGAGCTGTTTTTT. This sequence encodes CASSQSAGELFF.

The chain carries TRBV7-3 and TRBJ1-1; 9 positions match TRBD1. The ends lost 4 bases at V and 0 bases at J; junction bases unmatched: 21. The CDR3 spans 21 residues. The V gene's germline CDR1 is SGHTA and CDR2 FQGTGA. This CDR3 is CASSSSGPGTGSPYMNTEAFF. The DNA of the CDR3 is TGTGCCAGCAGCTCCTCTGGCCCCGGGACAGGGTCCCCGTACATGAACACTGAAGCTTTCTTT.

The genes are TRBV5-4 and TRBJ1-1; D unresolved. Trimming stripped 5 bases from V and 6 bases from J, with 14 bases between. The CDR3 is 13 residues long. Germline lookup yields CDR1 SGHNT and CDR2 YYREEE (reference sequence). The CDR3 region has the DNA TGTGCCAGCAGATCTGGTGGAGGGCCTGAAGCTTTCTTT. This encodes CASRSGGGPEAFF.

The chain uses TRBV5-6 and TRBJ1-5; 7 nucleotides agree with TRBD1. Per germline, CDR1 SGHDT and CDR2 YYEEEE. V lost 1 base and J lost 0; bases outside the gene matches: 7. The CDR3 is made up of 17 amino acids. DNA of the CDR3: TGTGCCAGCAGCTTGTGGCAGGGGACAGATAGCAATCAGCCCCAGCATTTT. Its translation: CASSLWQGTDSNQPQHF.

The chain links TRBV5-4 to TRBJ2-2; 9 nucleotides match TRBD1. Germline assignment: CDR1 SGHNT and CDR2 YYREEE (reference sequence). Trimming took 2 bases from V and 10 from J; bases not matched to a gene: 15. The CDR3 loop spans 17 amino acids. The CDR3 sequence is CASSLYLTGGNAAELFF. For the CDR3, the DNA is TGTGCCAGCAGCTTATACCTGACAGGGGGAAATGCGGCGGAGCTGTTTTTT.